A selection of T cell receptor beta chains follows, all from one sample in a study of blood T cells in healthy people across ages. TCRdb reanalysed the 5' RACE reads using MiXCR and keeps one entry per CDR3 protein. The sample has about 1.6 million distinct CDR3 sequences; almost 35% are singletons. Specimen: blood. The receptors derive from a woman aged 25 to 39 in good health. CDR3s include the opening cysteine and the closing phenylalanine or tryptophan. A D gene is named only where the DNA matches it firmly. Not every row has a clone size; where given, it reads once, few, many or a size class.

TRBJ2-5,few,-,TRBV7-9,TGTGCCAGCAGCTTAGCCCAGGGGGGTCAAGAGACCCAGTACTTC,CASSLAQGGQETQYF
TRBJ2-7,-,-,TRBV20-1,TGCAGTGCTAGAGCTTCCGGGACATTCTACGAGCAGTACTTC,CSARASGTFYEQYF
TRBJ2-3,-,-,TRBV12-3/TRBV12-4,TGTGCCAGCACCATGGACAGCCCCCGGACAGATACGCAGTATTTT,CASTMDSPRTDTQYF
TRBJ2-7,many,TRBD1,TRBV12-3/TRBV12-4,TGTGCCAGCAGTCTGAGACAGGGGCATAACTCCTACGAGCAGTACTTC,CASSLRQGHNSYEQYF
TRBJ2-1,many,-,TRBV7-6,TGTGCCAGCAGCTTAGCGGGGGTCTACAATGAGCAGTTCTTC,CASSLAGVYNEQFF
TRBJ1-1,-,-,TRBV28,TGTGCCAGCGGCTCCCCCAAGGGGCGCACTGAAGCTTTCTTT,CASGSPKGRTEAFF
TRBJ2-1,-,TRBD2,TRBV20-1,TGCAGTGCTAGTGGAGAGATGAGCGGGGTCTTATATGAGCAGTTCTTC,CSASGEMSGVLYEQFF
TRBJ2-5,-,-,TRBV11-2,TGTGCCAGCAGCTTAGAGGGAATAGAGACCCAGTACTTC,CASSLEGIETQYF
TRBJ1-1,-,-,TRBV30,TGTGCCTGGAGCGTCCGGGGGAACACTGAAGCTTTCTTT,CAWSVRGNTEAFF
TRBJ2-1,-,TRBD2,TRBV20-1,TGCAGTGCTAGCCCATTTCCTAGCGGACTCGAGCAGTTCTTC,CSASPFPSGLEQFF
TRBJ2-7,-,-,TRBV30,TGTGCCTGGAGAAGGGACCCTACGAGGGAGCAGTATTTC,CAWRRDPTREQYF
TRBJ1-2,-,-,TRBV20-1,TGCAGTGCTAGAGATCGGAGGGCAGGCTACACCTTC,CSARDRRAGYTF
TRBJ1-5,-,-,TRBV18,TGTGCCAGCTCACCACCGGGGCGGGCTAGCGATCAGCCCCAGCATTTT,CASSPPGRASDQPQHF
TRBJ1-2,few,-,TRBV6-1,TGTGCCAGCAGTGAGGCCACAGGAGCCAGCTATGGCTACACCTTC,CASSEATGASYGYTF
TRBJ2-7,-,-,TRBV27,TGTGCCAGCAGTTTTAATGGTGTGGGGGCGAGGTACGAGCAGTACTTC,CASSFNGVGARYEQYF
TRBJ2-7,few,TRBD1,TRBV27,TGTGCCAGCCCCCGGGACAGGGCCTACGAGCAGTACTTC,CASPRDRAYEQYF
TRBJ1-1,few,-,TRBV14,TGTGCCAGCAGCCCGTTAGGAGGGAATGAAGCTTTCTTT,CASSPLGGNEAFF
TRBJ1-2,-,TRBD1,TRBV27,TGTGCCAGCGGGCGGACAGGGGTTGACTACTATGGCTACACCTTC,CASGRTGVDYYGYTF
TRBJ2-7,-,-,TRBV6-6,TGTGCCAGCAGTTACTCGTTAGCGGCAGGGAACTACGAGCAGTACTTC,CASSYSLAAGNYEQYF
TRBJ1-5,-,TRBD1,TRBV6-1,TGTGCCAGCAGCCCTAATCCGGGACAGGGGCCCCCCATCGGCAATCAGCCCCAGCATTTT,CASSPNPGQGPPIGNQPQHF
TRBJ2-7,few,-,TRBV12-3/TRBV12-4,TGTGCCAGCAGCAAAAGGGTTGGGGAGCAGTACTTC,CASSKRVGEQYF
TRBJ2-1,-,-,TRBV7-2,TGTGCCAGCAGCCAAGACCCAGGGGACTCCTACAATGAGCAGTTCTTC,CASSQDPGDSYNEQFF
TRBJ2-1,-,TRBD2,TRBV7-3,TGTGCCAGCAGCCGCCTGGGGGGACTAAACAATGAGCAGTTCTTC,CASSRLGGLNNEQFF
TRBJ2-1,few,-,TRBV12-3/TRBV12-4,TGTGCCAGCACCCCAGGAGGGAGGTCGTACAATGAGCAGTTCTTC,CASTPGGRSYNEQFF
TRBJ2-6,once,TRBD2,TRBV28,TGTGCCAGCAGTTTTTCAGGACTAGCGTCTGGGGCCAACGTCCTGACTTTC,CASSFSGLASGANVLTF
TRBJ2-6,few,TRBD1,TRBV28,TGTGCCAGCAGTTCTCCGGGACAGGGCTCTGGGGCCAACGTCCTGACTTTC,CASSSPGQGSGANVLTF
TRBJ2-7,-,-,TRBV14,TGTGCCAGCAGCCAAGGCTCAGGGCCCTACGAGCAGTACTTC,CASSQGSGPYEQYF
TRBJ2-7,-,TRBD1,TRBV13,TGTGCCAGCAGCGGGCCTGGGACAGGGCTATACGAGCAGTACTTC,CASSGPGTGLYEQYF
TRBJ2-7,many,-,TRBV6-6,TGTGCCAGCAGGGACAGCTACTACGAGCAGTACTTC,CASRDSYYEQYF
TRBJ2-1,few,TRBD2,TRBV11-1,TGTGCCAGCAGCCTATCGGGACTAGTTGGGCCGTTCTTC,CASSLSGLVGPFF
TRBJ2-1,-,TRBD2,TRBV28,TGTGCCACCACCAGGCGTGGGGTGACTAGCAGATCCTACAATGAGCAGTTCTTC,CATTRRGVTSRSYNEQFF
TRBJ2-5,-,TRBD1,TRBV4-1,TGCGCCAGCAGCCAAACCGGGACAGGGGGGGGTTTGCACAATGAGCAGTACTTC,CASSQTGTGGGLHNEQYF
TRBJ2-2,-,-,TRBV10-3,TGTGCCATCAGCTTTGGACAGCCATCCAGCGGGGAGCTGTTTTTT,CAISFGQPSSGELFF